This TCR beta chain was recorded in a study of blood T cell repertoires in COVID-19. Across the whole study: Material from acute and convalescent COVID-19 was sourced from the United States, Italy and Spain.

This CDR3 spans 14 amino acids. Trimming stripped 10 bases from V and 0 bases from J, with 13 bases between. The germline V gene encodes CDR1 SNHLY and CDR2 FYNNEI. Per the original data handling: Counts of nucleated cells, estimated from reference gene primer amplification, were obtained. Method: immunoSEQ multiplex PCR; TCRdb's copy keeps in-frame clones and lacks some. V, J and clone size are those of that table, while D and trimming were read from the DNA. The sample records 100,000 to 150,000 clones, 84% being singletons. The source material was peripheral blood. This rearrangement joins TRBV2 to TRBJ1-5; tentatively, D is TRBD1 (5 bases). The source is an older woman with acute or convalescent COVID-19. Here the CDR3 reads CATTRGDSNQPQHF. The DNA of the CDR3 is TGTGCCACCACTCGGGGGGATAGCAATCAGCCCCAGCATTTT. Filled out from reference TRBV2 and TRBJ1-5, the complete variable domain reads EPEVTQTPSHQVTQMGQEVILRCVPISNHLYFYWYRQILGQKVEFLVSFYNNEISEKSEIFDDQFSVERPDGSNFTLKIRSTKLEDSAMYFCATTRGDSNQPQHFGDGTRLSIL.